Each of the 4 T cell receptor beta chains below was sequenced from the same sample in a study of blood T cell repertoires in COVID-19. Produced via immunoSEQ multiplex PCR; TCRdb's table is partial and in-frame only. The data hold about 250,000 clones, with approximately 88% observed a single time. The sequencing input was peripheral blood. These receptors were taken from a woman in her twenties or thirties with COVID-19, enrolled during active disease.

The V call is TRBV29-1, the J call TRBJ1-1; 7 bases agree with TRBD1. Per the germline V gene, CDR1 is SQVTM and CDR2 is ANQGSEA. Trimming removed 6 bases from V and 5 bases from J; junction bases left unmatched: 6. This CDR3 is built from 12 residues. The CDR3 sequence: CSVHRGETEAFF. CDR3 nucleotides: TGCAGCGTCCACAGGGGAGAGACTGAAGCTTTCTTT.

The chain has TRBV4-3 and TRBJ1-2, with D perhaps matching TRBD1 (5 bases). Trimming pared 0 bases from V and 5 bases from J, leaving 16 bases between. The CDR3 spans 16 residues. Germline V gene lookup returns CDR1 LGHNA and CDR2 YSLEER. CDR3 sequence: CASSQDFVGGDYGYTF. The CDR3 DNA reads TGCGCCAGCAGCCAAGATTTTGTCGGGGGGGATTATGGCTACACCTTC.

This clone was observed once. The CDR3 DNA follows: TGTGCCAGCAGCCTGGATAGGTCGGGACAGGGAAACTCACCCCTCCACTTT. Translation gives CASSLDRSGQGNSPLHF. This chain links TRBV6-2 or TRBV6-3 with TRBJ1-6; TRBD1 matches at 9 bases. This CDR3 is 17 amino acids long. V was pared by 6 bases and J by 10 bases, with 16 bases of the junction left unmatched. Germline V CDR1 and CDR2: MNHEY, SVGEGT.

CDR3 amino acids: CASSWTGGALEEQFF. The CDR3 DNA reads TGCGCCAGCAGTTGGACCGGGGGGGCCTTAGAGGAGCAGTTCTTC. V and J are TRBV4-1 and TRBJ2-1; TRBD2 agrees at 8 bases. The CDR3 has 15 amino acids. CDR1 is MGHRA, CDR2 YSYEKL, per germline. V was clipped by 6 bases and J by 10 bases; unmatched bases: 14.